This T cell receptor (beta chain) derives from a study of cytomegalovirus exposure and HLA in healthy donors. Study-level points and caveats: On later analysis, the bulk of CMV-associated TCR beta chains appeared to be HLA-restricted. A later analysis found common viral pathogens apparently linked to several of the most significant clusters.

The PCR contained 60 Vbeta and 13 Jbeta primers. This table comes from immunoSEQ multiplex PCR, and its TCRdb copy is limited to in-frame clones, with some not included. The sample includes 210,000 or so clones, around 78% of them seen just once. Trimming left V 7 bases short and J 6 bases short, with 21 bases between. The CDR3 loop spans 15 amino acids. Germline CDR1 and CDR2: LNHDA and SQIVND (reference sequence). This clone appeared a few times. What it binds is not known. Sequencing was carried out using PBMCs. This receptor was taken from a boy younger than 18 in good health and CMV-seronegative. The chain carries TRBV19 and TRBJ1-2; TRBD1 is a possible D gene (5 bases). CDR3 in amino acids: CASTNPSPGYDGYTF. CDR3 bases: TGTGCCAGTACCAACCCCTCTCCAGGGTATGATGGCTACACCTTC.